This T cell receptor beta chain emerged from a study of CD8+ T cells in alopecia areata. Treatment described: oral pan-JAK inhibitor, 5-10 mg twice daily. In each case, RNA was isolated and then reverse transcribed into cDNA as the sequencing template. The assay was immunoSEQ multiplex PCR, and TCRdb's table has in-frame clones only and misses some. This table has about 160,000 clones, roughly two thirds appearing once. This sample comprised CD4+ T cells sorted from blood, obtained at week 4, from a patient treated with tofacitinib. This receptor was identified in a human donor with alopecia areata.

CDR3 loop: CASSLGGASYNEQFF. CDR3 nucleotide sequence: TGTGCCAGCAGCTTGGGTGGGGCCTCCTACAATGAGCAGTTCTTC. V and J are TRBV5-6 and TRBJ2-1, with D possibly being TRBD1 (5 bases). The ends were cut back, 0 bases at V and 0 bases at J, with 7 bases in the middle. The CDR3 has 15 residues. CDR1 is SGHDT, CDR2 YYEEEE, per germline.